The TCR beta chain described here comes from a study of T cells and Merkel cell carcinoma outcomes. Overall study results and limits: Reportedly, T-cell repertoire with density predicts Merkel cell carcinoma outcomes.

The length of the CDR3 is 13 residues. The germline V gene has CDR1 MNHEY and CDR2 SMNVEV (reference sequence). V was clipped by 4 bases and J by 3 bases, with 7 bases between them. This clone is labeled as large. Its antigen is undetermined. This same CDR3 is encoded by further DNA sequences in the sample. TCRdb's copy holds only in-frame clones and misses some; the assay was immunoSEQ multiplex PCR. The sample includes thousands of clones, 60% to 80% of them seen just once. The sequence was obtained from a human donor with Merkel cell carcinoma. The V call is TRBV27, the J call TRBJ2-1; no clear D gene. The sequenced sample was tumor tissue from Merkel cell carcinoma. CDR3 nucleotides: TGTGCCAGCAGTTATGGGTTCTACAATGAGCAGTTCTTC. Amino acids: CASSYGFYNEQFF.